These 26 T cell receptor beta chains were sequenced from one sample in a study of CD8+CD57+ T cells in acquired aplastic anemia. It was patients with CD8+CD57+ cell expansion by flow cytometry who were chosen for sequencing. Genomic DNA constituted the template upon which TCR beta VDJ and CDR3 profiling was performed. A single record per CDR3 protein comes from TCRdb applying MiXCR to the reads. The sample lists more than 150,000 distinct CDR3 sequences, roughly 50% occurring once. The sample taken for sequencing was sorted CD4+, CD8+, or CD8+CD57+ T cells (not recorded which) from PBMCs. These TCRs come from a human donor with aplastic anemia.

The chain joins TRBV25-1 to TRBJ2-7; D not certain. The V end lost 0 bases, the J end lost 0 bases, and 6 bases lay between the germline ends. There are 14 residues in the CDR3. CDR1 and CDR2 (germline): MGHDK, SYGVNS. The CDR3 protein is CASSEYYNSYEQYF. DNA for the CDR3: TGTGCCAGCAGTGAATACTATAACTCCTACGAGCAGTACTTC.

The V call is TRBV19, the J call TRBJ2-5; a possible D gene is TRBD2 (6 bases). This CDR3 has 13 amino acids. V gave up 4 bases and J gave up 5 bases, with 11 bases separating them. Germline CDR1 reads LNHDA; CDR2 reads SQIVND (reference sequence). CDR3 DNA sequence: TGTGCCAGTAGTAACGGGGGAAGGGAGACCCAGTACTTC. Its translation: CASSNGGRETQYF. The complete variable domain, with remaining parts taken from reference TRBV19 and TRBJ2-5, reads DGGITQSPKYLFRKEGQNVTLSCEQNLNHDAMYWYRQDPGQGLRLIYYSQIVNDFQKGDIAEGYSVSREKKESFPLTVTSAQKNPTAFYLCASSNGGRETQYFGPGTRLLVL.

V is TRBV2 and J is TRBJ2-1; 9 bases match TRBD1. This CDR3 is built from 10 residues. V lost 11 bases to trimming and J lost 7 bases; unmatched junction nucleotides: 0. Per the germline V gene, CDR1 is SNHLY and CDR2 is FYNNEI. DNA for the CDR3: TGTGCCGGACAGGGGAATGAGCAGTTCTTC. Translation: CAGQGNEQFF. The full variable domain, its missing parts supplied by reference TRBV2 and TRBJ2-1, is EPEVTQTPSHQVTQMGQEVILRCVPISNHLYFYWYRQILGQKVEFLVSFYNNEISEKSEIFDDQFSVERPDGSNFTLKIRSTKLEDSAMYFCAGQGNEQFFGPGTRLTVL.

As for this clonotype: A much larger clone sits a single nucleotide away, making a read error possible. The genes are TRBV4-2 and TRBJ2-3; 14 nucleotides align to TRBD2. CDR1 is LGHNA and CDR2 is YNFKEQ in the germline V gene. CDR3 length equals 19 residues. This CDR3 is CVSSQVGLAGGGAADTQYF. The CDR3 region has the DNA TGTGTCAGCAGCCAAGTCGGACTAGCGGGAGGCGGGGCGGCAGATACGCAGTATTTT.

The chain employs TRBV7-9 and TRBJ2-3, with D possibly matching TRBD1 (5 bases). The V gene's germline CDR1 is SEHNR and CDR2 FQNEAQ (reference sequence). The CDR3 runs to 14 residues. V lost 11 bases to trimming and J lost 1 base, with 16 bases between them. The CDR3 is CAGNTQGGTDTQYF. DNA of the CDR3: TGTGCCGGAAACACCCAAGGGGGCACAGATACGCAGTATTTT.

This clonotype was picked up many times. This rearrangement joins TRBV9 to TRBJ2-3; 10 bases map to TRBD2. The germline CDR1 and CDR2 sequences are SGDLS and YYNGEE. With V trimmed by 0 bases and J by 6 bases, 7 bases remained unmatched. This CDR3 region has 16 residues. CDR3 DNA sequence: TGTGCCAGCAGCGTAGCGGTAGCGGGGGGTGTCGATACGCAGTATTTT. The encoded protein is CASSVAVAGGVDTQYF.

The chain employs TRBV20-1 and TRBJ2-7, with D uncertain. The V end lost 3 bases, the J end lost 5 bases, and 20 bases lay between the germline ends. CDR1 DFQATT and CDR2 SNEGSKA come from the germline V gene (reference sequence). There are 15 residues in the CDR3. The CDR3 DNA sequence: TGCAGTGCTAGGGACGTTATCACTGTCGTCCACGAGCAGTACTTC. Protein sequence: CSARDVITVVHEQYF.

The chain is built from TRBV7-3 and TRBJ2-1, with a weak D call TRBD1 (7 bases). Germline loops: CDR1 SGHTA, CDR2 FQGTGA. The CDR3 spans 14 residues. Trimming cost V 0 bases and J 7 bases, with 10 bases left between them. The CDR3 coding sequence is TGTGCCAGCAGCTTAACACAGGGGAGGAATGAGCAGTTCTTC. Translated: CASSLTQGRNEQFF. Using reference TRBV7-3 and TRBJ2-1 for the parts outside the CDR3, the full variable domain is GAGVSQTPSNKVTEKGKYVELRCDPISGHTALYWYRQSLGQGPEFLIYFQGTGAADDSGLPNDRFFAVRPEGSVSTLKIQRTERGDSAVYLCASSLTQGRNEQFFGPGTRLTVL.

The V gene is TRBV29-1, the J gene TRBJ2-7; D is perhaps TRBD2 (6 bases). This CDR3 comprises 14 residues. Trimming took 4 bases from V and 0 from J, leaving 13 bases between them. CDR1 SQVTM and CDR2 ANQGSEA come from the germline V gene. Here the CDR3 reads CSVVGGGSSYEQYF. The CDR3 region has the DNA TGCAGCGTTGTAGGTGGGGGGTCCTCCTACGAGCAGTACTTC.

This clonotype came up a few times. The V call is TRBV20-1, the J call TRBJ2-3, with D possibly TRBD1 on 5 matching bases. The CDR3 consists of 17 residues. From germline, CDR1 is DFQATT and CDR2 SNEGSKA (reference sequence). Trimming left V 0 bases short and J 2 bases short, with 18 bases between. This CDR3 is CSAREEGAGMDTDTQYF. DNA of the CDR3: TGCAGTGCTAGAGAGGAAGGGGCAGGGATGGACACAGATACGCAGTATTTT.

This clonotype appeared many times. The rearrangement uses TRBV5-1 and TRBJ2-1, with 8 bases identical to TRBD2. The CDR3 is 16 residues long. V shed 4 bases and J 0 bases; nucleotides not matched to a gene: 6. CDR1 and CDR2 (germline): SGHRS, YFSETQ. The CDR3 nucleotides read TGCGCCAGCAGCCGGGGGGGCGGAAGCTCCTACAATGAGCAGTTCTTC. It yields the protein CASSRGGGSSYNEQFF.

This clonotype was seen ten or more times. CDR3 DNA sequence: TGCAGTGCTAGTCGTGGGGGGGCGAGCAATGAGCAGTTCTTC. Translating gives CSASRGGASNEQFF. The V call is TRBV20-1, the J call TRBJ2-1; TRBD2 is a possible D gene (7 bases). Trimming removed 3 bases from V and 6 bases from J, with 15 bases in between. The CDR3 loop spans 14 amino acids. CDR1 and CDR2 (germline): DFQATT, SNEGSKA (reference sequence).

V gene TRBV5-1 combines with J gene TRBJ1-2; TRBD1 is a possible D gene (6 bases). CDR1 and CDR2 from the germline V gene are SGHRS and YFSETQ. V was pared by 4 bases and J by 5 bases, with 12 bases between. The CDR3 has 13 residues. CDR3 coding DNA: TGCGCCAGCAGCGAGGCAGGGGAGTATGGCTACACCTTC. This translates into CASSEAGEYGYTF.

This clonotype was observed many times. The chain recombines TRBV25-1 with TRBJ2-5; D is possibly TRBD2 (6 bases). This CDR3 region has 14 residues. The germline V gene has CDR1 MGHDK and CDR2 SYGVNS. Trimming took 5 bases from V and 5 from J, leaving 15 bases between them. CDR3 DNA: TGTGCCAGCAGTCCCTGGGCGGGGAGGGAGACCCAGTACTTC. Translated: CASSPWAGRETQYF. Full variable domain (remainder filled in from reference TRBV25-1 and TRBJ2-5): EADIYQTPRYLVIGTGKKITLECSQTMGHDKMYWYQQDPGMELHLIHYSYGVNSTEKGDLSSESTVSRIRTEHFPLTLESARPSHTSQYLCASSPWAGRETQYFGPGTRLLVL.

This clonotype came up once. A much larger clone is a single base away; this may be a read error. The chain employs TRBV11-1 and TRBJ2-7, with TRBD1 identical over 11 bases. CDR1 is SGHAT and CDR2 is FQDESV in the germline V gene (reference sequence). The CDR3 has 16 residues. The CDR3 bases are TGTACCAGCAGCTCGACCTTAGGACAGGGGGCGAGGGAGCAGTACTTC. Its protein is CTSSSTLGQGAREQYF.

V usage is TRBV7-2 and J usage is TRBJ2-7; unclear D gene. The CDR3 consists of 13 residues. CDR1 is SGHTA and CDR2 is FQGNSA in the germline V gene. Trimming took off 5 bases at V and 3 bases at J, with 11 bases between the two ends. In DNA, the CDR3 is TGTGCCAGCAGCCCGGGCTACGGCTACGAGCAGTACTTC. Amino acid sequence: CASSPGYGYEQYF.

About this clonotype itself: This may stem from a read error, because a much larger clone lies one nucleotide away. The CDR3 is CSAGTGGVGGSQHF. Here the CDR3 DNA reads TGCAGTGCCGGGACAGGGGGCGTCGGGGGGTCCCAGCATTTT. The chain carries TRBV20-1 and TRBJ1-5; 12 nucleotides line up with TRBD1. Germline values: CDR1 DFQATT, CDR2 SNEGSKA (reference sequence). V lost 6 bases to trimming and J lost 11 bases; unmatched junction nucleotides: 11. CDR3 length equals 14 residues.

This rearrangement joins TRBV10-1 to TRBJ2-7; D call uncertain. The V end was cut by 6 bases, the J end by 6 bases, with 12 bases between. CDR1 is WNHNN and CDR2 is SYGVQD in the germline V gene (reference sequence). The CDR3 spans 12 residues. The CDR3 reads CASSPEILEQYF. CDR3 DNA sequence: TGCGCCAGCAGCCCCGAGATCCTCGAGCAGTACTTC.

There are a few counts of this clonotype. The V gene is TRBV6-1, the J gene TRBJ2-3; D remains ambiguous. Per the germline V gene, CDR1 is MNHNS and CDR2 is SASEGT. Trimming took off 3 bases at V and 0 bases at J, with 16 bases between the two ends. The CDR3 covers 17 residues. The CDR3 DNA reads as TGTGCCAGCAGTGAGGGTAGGGCAGCCTCTAGCACAGATACGCAGTATTTT. Protein: CASSEGRAASSTDTQYF.

This clonotype was seen ten or more times. The chain employs TRBV13 and TRBJ2-1, with D perhaps matching TRBD2 (6 bases). From germline, CDR1 is PRHDT and CDR2 FYEKMQ (reference sequence). The V and J ends lost 4 bases and 2 bases respectively, with 12 bases between them. This CDR3 contains 15 residues. The CDR3 protein is CASSWRDLTYNEQFF. The CDR3 DNA is TGTGCCAGCAGCTGGCGGGACTTAACCTACAATGAGCAGTTCTTC.

The chain links TRBV2 to TRBJ2-5, with 11 bases that match TRBD2. Trimming cost V 6 bases and J 5 bases; bases outside gene matches: 5. The CDR3 loop spans 14 amino acids. Per germline, CDR1 SNHLY and CDR2 FYNNEI. The CDR3 protein is CASRRTSGRETQYF. The CDR3 DNA reads as TGTGCCAGCAGGCGGACTAGCGGGCGTGAGACCCAGTACTTC.

This clonotype was recorded only once. The V call is TRBV7-9, the J call TRBJ2-2; tentatively, D is TRBD1 (5 bases). Trimming stripped 5 bases from V and 1 base from J, with 8 bases between. The CDR3 has 14 amino acids. Germline V gene data show CDR1 as SEHNR and CDR2 as FQNEAQ (reference sequence). CDR3 loop: CASSRDRNTGELFF. The CDR3, as DNA: TGTGCCAGCAGCCGCGACAGGAACACCGGGGAGCTGTTTTTT.

V is TRBV7-9 and J is TRBJ1-6; D ambiguous. This CDR3 spans 13 amino acids. V was clipped by 1 base and J by 7 bases, with 5 bases between them. Germline V gene data show CDR1 as SEHNR and CDR2 as FQNEAQ (reference sequence). The CDR3 is CASSLDSNSPLHF. Here the CDR3 DNA reads TGTGCCAGCAGCTTAGATAGCAATTCACCCCTCCACTTT.

Concerning this clonotype itself: A much larger clone sits a single nucleotide away, making a read error possible. This chain joins TRBV12-5 and TRBJ2-5; TRBD1 is a possible D gene (8 bases). The germline gives CDR1 LGHNT, CDR2 FRNRAP. The CDR3 consists of 17 residues. The CDR3 sequence: CASGFMTGVYAGETQCF. CDR3 nucleotides: TGTGCTAGTGGTTTCATGACAGGGGTCTACGCGGGGGAGACCCAGTGCTTC.

Concerning this clonotype: Because it lacks the conserved phenylalanine or tryptophan at the end, this CDR3 is likely a read error. J is TRBJ1-1 and V is TRBV20-1; no definite D call. Germline lookup yields CDR1 DFQATT and CDR2 SNEGSKA (reference sequence). This CDR3 contains 11 residues. V shed 6 bases and J shed 6 bases, with 11 bases lying between them. CDR3 in amino acids: CSAHDGAEAFS. Here the CDR3 DNA reads TGCAGTGCCCACGACGGGGCTGAAGCTTTCTCT.

This clonotype was counted only a few times. The rearrangement joins TRBV7-9 to TRBJ1-1; D unresolved. The V end was cut by 1 base, the J end by 5 bases, with 8 bases between. The CDR3 contains 13 residues. Germline CDR1 SEHNR, CDR2 FQNEAQ (reference sequence). CDR3 coding DNA: TGTGCCAGCAGCTTAGTAACTAATACTGAAGCTTTCTTT. Translated, it gives CASSLVTNTEAFF.